The following is a T cell receptor beta chain sequence with its context. What it binds is unknown. This record comes from a study of shared clonotypes between healthy human individuals. Study-level information: Serving as donors were two women and three men, whose ages spanned 18 to 49.

Profiled with immunoSEQ multiplex PCR; TCRdb holds only in-frame clones, not every one. The data hold millions of clones, with 85% to 95% observed a single time. Study-level results: Clonotype sharing among the donors was expected to vary with sequencing depth.

CDR3 length: 14 amino acids. Looked up from germline, CDR1 is SGHNT and CDR2 is YENEEA. Trimming pared 5 bases from V and 5 bases from J, leaving 15 bases between. Sequences were obtained from naive CD4+ T cells sorted from blood. As for subset: CD45RA+ positively selected. The chain links TRBV11-3 to TRBJ2-5; D perhaps matches TRBD1 (6 bases). This TCR derives from a man aged 18 to 30 in good health. The CDR3 bases are TGTGCCAGCAGCCTCAACAGGGAAACGGAGACCCAGTACTTC. It encodes CASSLNRETETQYF.